The 10 T cell receptor beta chains in this list originate from one sample, sequenced in a study of blood T cell repertoires in COVID-19 (TCRdb year 2020). Libraries came from the immunoSEQ multiplex PCR assay. Drawn from immuneACCESS, this table holds only the in-frame rearrangements with V and J called that TCRdb kept. Clones are partly lost; checked studies trace under half to an unresolved V gene and leave the rest unexplained. In this sample the table shows around 200,000 clones, around four fifths of which occur a single time. The ten most abundant clones make up roughly 2.9% of the sample. The source material was peripheral blood. All receptors derive from a man in his forties or fifties with active or convalescent COVID-19.

This clone was observed a handful of times. The rearrangement uses TRBV7-6 and TRBJ1-6, with unresolved D. Trimming shortened V by 5 bases and J by 4 bases, and 12 bases separated the two germline ends. The CDR3 totals 15 residues. Per the germline V gene, CDR1 is SGHVS and CDR2 is FNYEAQ. CDR3 DNA sequence: TGTGCCAGCAGCCTTAACACGGGATATAATTCACCCCTCCACTTT. Translating it yields CASSLNTGYNSPLHF.

The chain uses TRBV6-5 and TRBJ2-3; D may be TRBD1 (6 bases). Germline CDR1 is MNHEY and CDR2 is SVGAGI. The V end was cut by 4 bases, the J end by 0 bases, with 8 bases between. The CDR3 has 14 amino acids. CDR3 in amino acids: CASSLGGSTDTQYF. CDR3 in DNA: TGTGCCAGCAGTTTAGGGGGAAGCACAGATACGCAGTATTTT.

V usage is TRBV11-2 and J usage is TRBJ2-1; D gene ambiguous. V was pared by 7 bases and J by 0 bases, with 16 bases between. The CDR3 consists of 16 residues. CDR1 SGHAT and CDR2 FQNNGV come from the germline V gene. The CDR3 loop reads CASTILGPSSYNEQFF. CDR3 coding DNA: TGTGCCAGCACCATTCTAGGCCCGAGCTCCTACAATGAGCAGTTCTTC.

This clone has a handful of counts. The V call is TRBV5-1, the J call TRBJ2-4; 7 nucleotides agree with TRBD2. The CDR3 covers 16 residues. Looked up from germline, CDR1 is SGHRS and CDR2 is YFSETQ. V was pared by 0 bases and J by 0 bases, with 3 bases of the junction left unmatched. The CDR3 DNA reads as TGCGCCAGCAGCTTGGCGGGGGGATCAGCCAAAAACATTCAGTACTTC. Protein sequence: CASSLAGGSAKNIQYF.

This clone was detected only a few times. The rearrangement uses TRBV11-2 and TRBJ2-1, with 7 bases lining up with TRBD1. Trimming removed 5 bases from V and 4 bases from J; junction bases left unmatched: 5. The CDR3 sequence is 14 residues long. Germline assignment: CDR1 SGHAT and CDR2 FQNNGV. The CDR3 DNA follows: TGTGCCAGCAGCCCCCTGACAGGGTACAATGAGCAGTTCTTC. Residues: CASSPLTGYNEQFF.

CDR3 loop: CASSQQDRSNEKLFF. The CDR3, as DNA: TGCGCCAGCAGCCAACAGGACAGGAGTAATGAAAAACTGTTTTTT. This chain uses TRBV4-3 with TRBJ1-4; 7 positions agree with TRBD1. The CDR3 loop spans 15 amino acids. The V and J ends lost 2 bases and 4 bases, in that order; junction bases with no gene match: 4. Germline CDR1 is LGHNA and CDR2 is YSLEER.

This clone has a handful of counts. CDR3 sequence (DNA): TGTGCCAGCAGCTCCTCGCTCACAGGGTTCGGCGGCTACACCTTC. Translating gives CASSSSLTGFGGYTF. V is TRBV7-9 and J is TRBJ1-2; TRBD1 might be the D (6 bases). V shed 4 bases and J shed 8 bases, with 20 bases lying between them. CDR1 is SEHNR, CDR2 FQNEAQ, per germline (reference sequence). The CDR3 has 15 amino acids. The whole variable domain, filled in from reference TRBV7-9 and TRBJ1-2, reads DTGVSQNPRHKITKRGQNVTFRCDPISEHNRLYWYRQTLGQGPEFLTYFQNEAQLEKSRLLSDRFSAERPKGSFSTLEIQRTEQGDSAMYLCASSSSLTGFGGYTFGSGTRLTVV.

The J gene is TRBJ2-7, the V gene TRBV28; D remains unclear. The CDR3 length is 14 residues. V lost 3 bases to trimming and J lost 6 bases, with 15 bases between them. CDR1 and CDR2 (germline): MDHEN, SYDVKM. The CDR3 reads CASSFRGISVEQYF. The CDR3 DNA reads as TGTGCCAGCAGTTTTAGAGGTATCTCGGTCGAGCAGTACTTC.

The J gene is TRBJ1-5, the V gene TRBV6-5, with 7 positions matching TRBD1. CDR1 MNHEY and CDR2 SVGAGI come from the germline V gene. The J segment lost 0 bases and the V segment lost 10 bases, leaving 6 bases of the junction unmatched. The CDR3 length is 14 residues. The CDR3 DNA is TGTGCCACCCGGACAGGAAATAGCAATCAGCCCCAGCATTTT. Its translation: CATRTGNSNQPQHF.

This clone showed up many times. The chain employs TRBV19 and TRBJ1-5, with 8 positions matching TRBD1. From germline, CDR1 is LNHDA and CDR2 SQIVND (reference sequence). The junction had 8 bases not matched to a gene; V was cut back by 7 bases and J by 9 bases. The length of the CDR3 is 13 residues. CDR3 residues: CASTRDRIAPQHF. DNA of the CDR3: TGTGCCAGTACCCGGGACAGGATTGCGCCCCAGCATTTT. The full variable domain, with the rest looked up from reference TRBV19 and TRBJ1-5, is DGGITQSPKYLFRKEGQNVTLSCEQNLNHDAMYWYRQDPGQGLRLIYYSQIVNDFQKGDIAEGYSVSREKKESFPLTVTSAQKNPTAFYLCASTRDRIAPQHFGDGTRLSIL.